This T cell receptor (beta chain) is drawn from a study of T cell changes during pregnancy in multiple sclerosis. Repertoires were generated with immunoSEQ multiplex PCR, while TCRdb's copy carries only in-frame clones and drops some. The sample includes 30,000 to 35,000 clones, approximately 87% of them seen just once. This CDR3 is 14 amino acids long. In germline, CDR1 is SGHDT, CDR2 YYEEEE. Deletions cut 2 bases from V and 0 bases from J, with 9 bases between. The receptor was derived from a female donor with multiple sclerosis, enrolled in a pregnancy study. The chain couples TRBV5-6 to TRBJ2-7; a possible D gene is TRBD1 (6 bases). Specimen: CD8+ T cells from peripheral blood mononuclear cells, collected after pregnancy. The CDR3 loop is CASSFGTFSYEQYF. CDR3 bases: TGTGCCAGCAGCTTTGGGACATTCTCCTACGAGCAGTACTTC.